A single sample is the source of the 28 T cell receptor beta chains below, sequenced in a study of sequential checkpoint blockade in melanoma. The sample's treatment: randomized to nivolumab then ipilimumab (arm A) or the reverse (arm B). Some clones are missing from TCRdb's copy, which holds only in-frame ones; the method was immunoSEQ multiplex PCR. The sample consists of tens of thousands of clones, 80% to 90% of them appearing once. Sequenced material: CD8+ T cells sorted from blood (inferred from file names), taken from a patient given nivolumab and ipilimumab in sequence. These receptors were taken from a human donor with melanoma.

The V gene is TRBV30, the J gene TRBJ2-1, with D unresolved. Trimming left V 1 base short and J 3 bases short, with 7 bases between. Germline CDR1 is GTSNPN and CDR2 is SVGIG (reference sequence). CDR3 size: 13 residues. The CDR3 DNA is TGTGCCTGGAGTGGCGTATTCTACAATGAGCAGTTCTTC. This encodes CAWSGVFYNEQFF.

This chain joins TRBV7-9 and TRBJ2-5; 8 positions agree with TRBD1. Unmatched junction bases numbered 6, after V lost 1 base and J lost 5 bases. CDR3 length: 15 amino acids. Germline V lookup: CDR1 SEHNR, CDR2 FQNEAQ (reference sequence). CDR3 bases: TGTGCCAGCAGCTTAGGCGTACAGGGGGTGGAGACCCAGTACTTC. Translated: CASSLGVQGVETQYF.

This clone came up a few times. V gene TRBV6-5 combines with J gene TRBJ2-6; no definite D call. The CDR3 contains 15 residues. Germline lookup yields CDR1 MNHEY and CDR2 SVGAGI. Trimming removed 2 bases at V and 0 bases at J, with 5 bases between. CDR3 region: CASSYSYSGANVLTF. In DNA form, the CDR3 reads TGTGCCAGCAGTTACAGCTACTCTGGGGCCAACGTCCTGACTTTC.

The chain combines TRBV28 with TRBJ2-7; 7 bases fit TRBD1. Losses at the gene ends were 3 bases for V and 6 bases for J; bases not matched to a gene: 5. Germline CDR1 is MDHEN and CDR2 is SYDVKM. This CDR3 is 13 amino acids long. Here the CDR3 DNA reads TGTGCCAGCAGTTTGCAGGGGGAAGGCGAGCAGTACTTC. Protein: CASSLQGEGEQYF.

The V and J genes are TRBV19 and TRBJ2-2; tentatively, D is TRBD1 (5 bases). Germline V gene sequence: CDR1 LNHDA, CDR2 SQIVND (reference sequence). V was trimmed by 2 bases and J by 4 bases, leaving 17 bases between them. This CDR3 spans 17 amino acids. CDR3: CASSINFWQGVTGELFF. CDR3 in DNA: TGTGCCAGTAGTATAAATTTTTGGCAGGGTGTCACCGGGGAGCTGTTTTTT.

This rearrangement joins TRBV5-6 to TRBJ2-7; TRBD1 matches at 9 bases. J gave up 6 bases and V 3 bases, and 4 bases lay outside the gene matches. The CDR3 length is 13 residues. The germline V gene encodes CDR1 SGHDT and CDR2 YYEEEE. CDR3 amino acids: CASSWTGVAEQYF. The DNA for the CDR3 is TGTGCCAGCAGCTGGACAGGGGTTGCCGAGCAGTACTTC.

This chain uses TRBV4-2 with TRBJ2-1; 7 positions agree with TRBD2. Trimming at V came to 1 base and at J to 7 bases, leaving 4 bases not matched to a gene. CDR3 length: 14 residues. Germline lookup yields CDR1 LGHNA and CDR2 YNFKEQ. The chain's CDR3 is CASSQALALNEQFF. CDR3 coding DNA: TGTGCCAGCAGCCAAGCACTAGCGTTGAATGAGCAGTTCTTC.

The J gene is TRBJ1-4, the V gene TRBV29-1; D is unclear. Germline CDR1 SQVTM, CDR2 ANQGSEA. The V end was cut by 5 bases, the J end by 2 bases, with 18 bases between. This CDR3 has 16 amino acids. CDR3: CSVSTGEIWTNEKLFF. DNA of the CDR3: TGCAGCGTTTCTACGGGAGAGATATGGACTAATGAAAAACTGTTTTTT.

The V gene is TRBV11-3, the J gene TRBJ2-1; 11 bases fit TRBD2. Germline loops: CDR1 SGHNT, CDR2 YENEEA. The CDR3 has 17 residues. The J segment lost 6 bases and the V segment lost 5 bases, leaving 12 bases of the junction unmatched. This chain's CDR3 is CASSRPGTSGGGNEQFF. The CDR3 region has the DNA TGTGCCAGCAGCCGACCCGGGACTAGCGGAGGGGGCAATGAGCAGTTCTTC.

The CDR3 DNA is TGCGCCAGCAGTGAAGGAGGGGGCGCCGAGCAGTACTTC. Translating it yields CASSEGGGAEQYF. The rearrangement uses TRBV10-1 and TRBJ2-7; a possible D gene is TRBD1 (7 bases). V lost 3 bases, J lost 6 bases, and 12 bases lay in between. This CDR3 has 13 residues. Germline V CDR1 and CDR2: WNHNN, SYGVQD (reference sequence).

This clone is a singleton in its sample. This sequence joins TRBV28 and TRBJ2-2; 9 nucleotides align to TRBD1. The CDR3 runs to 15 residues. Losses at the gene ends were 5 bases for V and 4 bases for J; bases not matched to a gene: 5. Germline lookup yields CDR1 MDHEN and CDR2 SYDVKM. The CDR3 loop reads CASSPGTGITGELFF. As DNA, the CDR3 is TGTGCCAGCAGTCCCGGGACAGGGATCACCGGGGAGCTGTTTTTT. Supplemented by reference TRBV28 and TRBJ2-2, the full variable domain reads DVKVTQSSRYLVKRTGEKVFLECVQDMDHENMFWYRQDPGLGLRLIYFSYDVKMKEKGDIPEGYSVSREKKERFSLILESASTNQTSMYLCASSPGTGITGELFFGEGSRLTVL.

CDR3 loop: CASSLDAGGETQYF. CDR3 DNA sequence: TGTGCCAGCAGCTTAGACGCAGGGGGGGAGACCCAGTACTTC. The chain couples TRBV11-2 to TRBJ2-5; a possible D gene is TRBD1 (7 bases). CDR1 is SGHAT, CDR2 FQNNGV, per germline. This CDR3 is built from 14 residues. The V end lost 0 bases, the J end lost 5 bases, and 10 bases lay between the germline ends.

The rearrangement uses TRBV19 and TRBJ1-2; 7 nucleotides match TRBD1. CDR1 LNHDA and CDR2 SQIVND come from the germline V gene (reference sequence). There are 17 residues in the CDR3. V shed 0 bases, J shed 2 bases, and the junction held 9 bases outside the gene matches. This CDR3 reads CASSIDHRTGINYGYTF. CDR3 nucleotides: TGTGCCAGTAGTATAGATCATAGGACAGGAATCAACTATGGCTACACCTTC.

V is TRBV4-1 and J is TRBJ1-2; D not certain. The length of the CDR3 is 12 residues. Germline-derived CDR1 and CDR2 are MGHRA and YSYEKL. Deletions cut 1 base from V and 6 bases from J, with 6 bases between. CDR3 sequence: CASSQAFDGYTF. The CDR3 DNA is TGCGCCAGCAGCCAAGCTTTCGATGGCTACACCTTC.

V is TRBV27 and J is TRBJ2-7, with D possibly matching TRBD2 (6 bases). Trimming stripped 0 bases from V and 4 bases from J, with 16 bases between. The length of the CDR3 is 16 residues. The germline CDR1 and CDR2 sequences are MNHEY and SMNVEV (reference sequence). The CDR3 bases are TGTGCCAGCAGTTTATCGCCCGCGGCGGGGTCGTACGAGCAGTACTTC. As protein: CASSLSPAAGSYEQYF.

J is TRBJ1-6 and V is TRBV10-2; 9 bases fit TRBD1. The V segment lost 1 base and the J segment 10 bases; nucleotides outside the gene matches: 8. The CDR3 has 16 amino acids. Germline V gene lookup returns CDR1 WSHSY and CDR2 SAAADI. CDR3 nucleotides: TGCGCCAGCAGTGAGTTGGGGGGGACAGGGTCCTCACCCCTCCACTTT. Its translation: CASSELGGTGSSPLHF.

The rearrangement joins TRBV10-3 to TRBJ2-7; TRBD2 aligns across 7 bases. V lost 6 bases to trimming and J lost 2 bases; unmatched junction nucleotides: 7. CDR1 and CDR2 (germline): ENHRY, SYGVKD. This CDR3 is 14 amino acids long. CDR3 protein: CAIRQAGAPYEQYF. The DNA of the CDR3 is TGTGCCATCAGGCAGGCGGGAGCACCCTACGAGCAGTACTTC.

CDR3 region: CASSYGTGFAQPQHF. For the CDR3, the DNA is TGTGCCAGTAGTTATGGGACAGGGTTCGCTCAGCCCCAGCATTTT. The V and J genes are TRBV19 and TRBJ1-5; TRBD1 aligns across 9 bases. J gave up 6 bases and V 5 bases, and 8 bases lay outside the gene matches. Germline CDR1 LNHDA, CDR2 SQIVND (reference sequence). The CDR3 extends over 15 amino acids.

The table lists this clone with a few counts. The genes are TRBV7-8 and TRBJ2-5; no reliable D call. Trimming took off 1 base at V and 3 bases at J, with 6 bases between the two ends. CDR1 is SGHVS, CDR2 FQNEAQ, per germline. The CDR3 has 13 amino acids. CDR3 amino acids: CASSLVSKETQYF. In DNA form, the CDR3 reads TGTGCCAGCAGCTTAGTCAGTAAAGAGACCCAGTACTTC.

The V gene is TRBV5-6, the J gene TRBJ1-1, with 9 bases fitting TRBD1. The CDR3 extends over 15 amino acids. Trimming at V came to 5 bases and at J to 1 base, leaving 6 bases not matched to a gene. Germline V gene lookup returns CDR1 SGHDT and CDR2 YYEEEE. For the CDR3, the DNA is TGTGCCAGCAGGCCAGAGACAGGGGGGAACACTGAAGCTTTCTTT. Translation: CASRPETGGNTEAFF. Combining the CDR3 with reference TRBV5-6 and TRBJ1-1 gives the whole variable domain DAGVTQSPTHLIKTRGQQVTLRCSPKSGHDTVSWYQQALGQGPQFIFQYYEEEERQRGNFPDRFSGHQFPNYSSELNVNALLLGDSALYLCASRPETGGNTEAFFGQGTRLTVV.

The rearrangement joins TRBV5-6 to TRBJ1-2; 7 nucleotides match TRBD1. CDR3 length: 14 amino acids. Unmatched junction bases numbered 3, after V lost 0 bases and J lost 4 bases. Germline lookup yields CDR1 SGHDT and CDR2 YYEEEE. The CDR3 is CASSLEGASYGYTF. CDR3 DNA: TGTGCCAGCAGCTTGGAGGGGGCGTCCTATGGCTACACCTTC.

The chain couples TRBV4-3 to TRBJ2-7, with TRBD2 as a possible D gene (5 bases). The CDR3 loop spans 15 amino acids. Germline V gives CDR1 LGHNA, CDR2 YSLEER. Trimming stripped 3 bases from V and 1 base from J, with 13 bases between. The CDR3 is CASSQGTGKSYEQYF. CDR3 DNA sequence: TGCGCCAGCAGCCAGGGTACGGGGAAGTCCTACGAGCAGTACTTC.

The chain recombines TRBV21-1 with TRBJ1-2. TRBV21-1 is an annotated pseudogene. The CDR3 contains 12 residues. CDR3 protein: CASSREHYGYTF. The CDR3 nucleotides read TGTGCCAGCAGCAGGGAGCATTATGGCTACACCTTC.

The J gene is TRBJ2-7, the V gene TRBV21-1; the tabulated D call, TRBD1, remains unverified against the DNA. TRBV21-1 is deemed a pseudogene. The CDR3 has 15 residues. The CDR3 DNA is TGTGCCAGCAGCAAAGGAGGGGGCAGGGGAGACGAGCAGTACTTC. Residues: CASSKGGGRGDEQYF.

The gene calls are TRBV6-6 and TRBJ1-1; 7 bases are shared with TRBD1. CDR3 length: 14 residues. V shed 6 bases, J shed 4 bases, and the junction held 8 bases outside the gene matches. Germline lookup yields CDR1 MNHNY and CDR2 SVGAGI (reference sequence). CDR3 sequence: CASRPTGEATEAFF. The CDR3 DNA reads TGTGCCAGCAGGCCCACAGGGGAGGCCACTGAAGCTTTCTTT.

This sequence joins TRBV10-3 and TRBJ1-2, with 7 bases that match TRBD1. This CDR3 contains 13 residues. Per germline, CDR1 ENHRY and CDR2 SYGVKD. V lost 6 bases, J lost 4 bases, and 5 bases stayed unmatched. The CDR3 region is CAIRMGQPYGYTF. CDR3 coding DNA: TGTGCCATCAGGATGGGACAGCCCTATGGCTACACCTTC.

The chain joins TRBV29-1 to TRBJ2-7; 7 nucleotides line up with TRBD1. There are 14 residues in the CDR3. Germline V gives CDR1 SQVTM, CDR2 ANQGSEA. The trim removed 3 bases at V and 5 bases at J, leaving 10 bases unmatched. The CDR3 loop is CSVDRWTGENEQYF. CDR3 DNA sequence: TGCAGCGTTGACCGCTGGACAGGAGAGAACGAGCAGTACTTC.

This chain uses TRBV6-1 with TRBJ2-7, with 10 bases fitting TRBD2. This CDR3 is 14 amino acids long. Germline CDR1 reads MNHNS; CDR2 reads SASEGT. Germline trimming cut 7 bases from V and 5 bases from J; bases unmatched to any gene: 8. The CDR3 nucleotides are TGTGCCAGCACCCGGGGACTAGCGCTTAACGAGCAGTACTTC. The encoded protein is CASTRGLALNEQYF.